What follows is one T cell receptor (beta chain) and its context. The antigen is undetermined. PCR amplification relied on 60 Vbeta primers (plus 13 Jbeta primers). Sequencing was performed with immunoSEQ multiplex PCR; in TCRdb, only in-frame clones are kept and a portion is missing. The sample holds 100,000 to 150,000 clones, approximately 78% seen once. The sample belongs to a study of cytomegalovirus exposure and HLA in healthy donors. Study-level information: Most genotyped donors, over 70% of 300 to 400, had Caucasian-associated genetic ancestry. The study, taken as a whole, reports: Apart from CMV serostatus, no immune exposure information was available. After further analysis at a later stage, roughly 15,000 TCR beta sequences were associated with HLA alleles at 0.05 false discovery rate. An Asian-associated ancestry cluster reportedly showed fewer N-insertions than the roughly 600-donor mean in a later analysis.

Germline CDR1 is SGHNT and CDR2 is YENEEA. This CDR3 region has 12 residues. Sequences were obtained from PBMCs. V gene TRBV11-3 combines with J gene TRBJ2-5; 7 nucleotides match TRBD1. The assigned J gene may be wrong: the sequence end matches TRBJ2-7 better. This receptor was obtained from a man in his forties in good health and CMV-seronegative. For the CDR3, the DNA is TGTGCCAGCAGCTCCAACAGGGGCGAGCAGTACTTC. Translation gives CASSSNRGEQYF.